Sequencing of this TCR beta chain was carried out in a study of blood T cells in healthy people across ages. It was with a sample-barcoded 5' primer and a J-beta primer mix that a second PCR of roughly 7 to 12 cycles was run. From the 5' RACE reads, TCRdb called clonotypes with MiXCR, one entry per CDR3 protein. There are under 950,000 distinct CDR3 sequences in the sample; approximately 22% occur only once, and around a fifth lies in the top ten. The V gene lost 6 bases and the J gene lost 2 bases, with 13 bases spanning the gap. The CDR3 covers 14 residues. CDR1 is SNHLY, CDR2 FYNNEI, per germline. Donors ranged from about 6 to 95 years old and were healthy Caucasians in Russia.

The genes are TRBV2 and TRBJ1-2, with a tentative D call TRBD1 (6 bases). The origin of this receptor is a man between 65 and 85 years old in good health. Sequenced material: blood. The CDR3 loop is CASRVQGPNYGYTF. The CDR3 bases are TGTGCCAGCAGAGTACAGGGTCCGAACTATGGCTACACCTTC. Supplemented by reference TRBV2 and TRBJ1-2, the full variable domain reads EPEVTQTPSHQVTQMGQEVILRCVPISNHLYFYWYRQILGQKVEFLVSFYNNEISEKSEIFDDQFSVERPDGSNFTLKIRSTKLEDSAMYFCASRVQGPNYGYTFGSGTRLTVV.